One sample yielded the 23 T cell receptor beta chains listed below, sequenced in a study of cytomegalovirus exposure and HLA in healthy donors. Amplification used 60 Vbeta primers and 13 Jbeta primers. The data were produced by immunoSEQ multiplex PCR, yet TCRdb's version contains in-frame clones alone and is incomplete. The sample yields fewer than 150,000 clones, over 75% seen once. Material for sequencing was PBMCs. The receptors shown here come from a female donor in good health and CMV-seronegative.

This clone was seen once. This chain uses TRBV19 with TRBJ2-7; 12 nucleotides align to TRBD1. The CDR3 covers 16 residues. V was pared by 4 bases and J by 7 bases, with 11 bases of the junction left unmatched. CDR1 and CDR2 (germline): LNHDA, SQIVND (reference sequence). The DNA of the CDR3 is TGTGCCAGTAGTACTCCCCGGGACAGGGGGCGTGAAGAGCAGTACTTC. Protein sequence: CASSTPRDRGREEQYF.

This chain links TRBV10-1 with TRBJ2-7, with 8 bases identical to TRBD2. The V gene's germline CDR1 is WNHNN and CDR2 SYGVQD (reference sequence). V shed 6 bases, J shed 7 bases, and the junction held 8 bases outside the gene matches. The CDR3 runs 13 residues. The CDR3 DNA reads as TGCGCCAGCAGACAAGGACAGCGGGGGGAGCAGTACTTC. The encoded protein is CASRQGQRGEQYF.

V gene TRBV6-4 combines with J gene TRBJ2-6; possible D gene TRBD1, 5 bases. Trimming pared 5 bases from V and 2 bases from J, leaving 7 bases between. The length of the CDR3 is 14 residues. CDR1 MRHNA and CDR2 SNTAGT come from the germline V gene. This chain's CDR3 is CASSPGPGANVLTF. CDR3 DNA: TGTGCCAGCAGTCCAGGGCCTGGGGCCAACGTCCTGACTTTC.

The CDR3 coding sequence is TGTGCCAGCAGCCAAGATCGGACAGGGGGCTTAGAGCAGTTCTTC. This gives the protein CASSQDRTGGLEQFF. The chain joins TRBV14 to TRBJ2-1; 11 bases are a match to TRBD1. Unmatched junction bases numbered 5, after V lost 0 bases and J lost 10 bases. CDR1 and CDR2 (germline): SGHDN, FVKESK. The CDR3 covers 15 residues.

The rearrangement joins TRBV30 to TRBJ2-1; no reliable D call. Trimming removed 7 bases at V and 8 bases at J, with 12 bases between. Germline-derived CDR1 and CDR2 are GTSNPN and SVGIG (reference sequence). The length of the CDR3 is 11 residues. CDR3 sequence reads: CAYELVDEQFF. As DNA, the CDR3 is TGTGCCTACGAATTAGTCGATGAGCAGTTCTTC.

The CDR3 region has the DNA TGTGCCAGCACCCTCTCGGACTCGAGCTCCTACGAGCAGTACTTC. Its translation is CASTLSDSSSYEQYF. V gene TRBV28 combines with J gene TRBJ2-7, with D possibly TRBD2 on 5 matching bases. CDR1 is MDHEN and CDR2 is SYDVKM in the germline V gene. V lost 7 bases, J lost 0 bases, and 16 bases lay in between. The CDR3 is 15 residues long.

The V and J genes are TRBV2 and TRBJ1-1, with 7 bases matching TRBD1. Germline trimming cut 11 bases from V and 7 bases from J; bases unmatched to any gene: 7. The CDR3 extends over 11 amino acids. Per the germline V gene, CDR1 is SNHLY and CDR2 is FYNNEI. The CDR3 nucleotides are TGTGCCGAAACAGGGGCGGGTGAAGCTTTCTTT. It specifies CAETGAGEAFF.

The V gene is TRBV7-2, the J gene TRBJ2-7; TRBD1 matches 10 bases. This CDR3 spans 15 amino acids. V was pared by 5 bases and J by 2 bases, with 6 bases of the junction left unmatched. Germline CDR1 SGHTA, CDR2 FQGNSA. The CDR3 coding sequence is TGTGCCAGCAGCCCAAGGACAGGGGGAGCCTACGAGCAGTACTTC. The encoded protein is CASSPRTGGAYEQYF.

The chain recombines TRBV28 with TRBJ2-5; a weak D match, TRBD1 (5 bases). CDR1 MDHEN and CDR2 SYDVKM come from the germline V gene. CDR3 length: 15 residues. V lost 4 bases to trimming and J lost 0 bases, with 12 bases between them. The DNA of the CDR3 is TGTGCCAGCAGTTCCATCAGGGTGAACCAAGAGACCCAGTACTTC. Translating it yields CASSSIRVNQETQYF.

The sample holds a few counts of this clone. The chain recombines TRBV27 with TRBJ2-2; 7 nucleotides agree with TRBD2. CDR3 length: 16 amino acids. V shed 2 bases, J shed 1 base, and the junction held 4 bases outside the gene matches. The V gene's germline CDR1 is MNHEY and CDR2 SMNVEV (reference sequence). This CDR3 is CASSLSLAENTGELFF. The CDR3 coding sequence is TGTGCCAGCAGTTTAAGCCTAGCGGAGAACACCGGGGAGCTGTTTTTT.

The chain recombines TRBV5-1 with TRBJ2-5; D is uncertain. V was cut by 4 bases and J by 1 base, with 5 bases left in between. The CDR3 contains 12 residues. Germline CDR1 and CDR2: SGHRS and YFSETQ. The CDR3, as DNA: TGCGCCAGCAGCGAGAGCCAAGAGACCCAGTACTTC. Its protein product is CASSESQETQYF.

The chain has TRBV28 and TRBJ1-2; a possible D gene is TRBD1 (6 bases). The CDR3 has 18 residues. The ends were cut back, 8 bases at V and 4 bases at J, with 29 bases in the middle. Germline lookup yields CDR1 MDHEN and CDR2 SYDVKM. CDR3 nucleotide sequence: TGTGCCAGCCAAGGCGGTGGGGCAGGGGATGCGGTACGCTATGGCTACACCTTC. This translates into CASQGGGAGDAVRYGYTF.

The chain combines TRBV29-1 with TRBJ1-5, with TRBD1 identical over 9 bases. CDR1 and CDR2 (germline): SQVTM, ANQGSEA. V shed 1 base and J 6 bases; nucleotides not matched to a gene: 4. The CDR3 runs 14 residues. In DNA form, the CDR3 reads TGCAGCGTTGAAGGGACAGGGGTTGGTCAGCCCCAGCATTTT. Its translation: CSVEGTGVGQPQHF.

CDR3 nucleotide sequence: TGTGCCAGCAGCTTGGTATCCTATGAAGCTTTCTTT. This codes for CASSLVSYEAFF. This chain uses TRBV5-6 with TRBJ1-1; D unclear. V was shortened by 0 bases and J by 7 bases, with 7 bases between the two germline ends. Germline values: CDR1 SGHDT, CDR2 YYEEEE. This CDR3 comprises 12 residues.

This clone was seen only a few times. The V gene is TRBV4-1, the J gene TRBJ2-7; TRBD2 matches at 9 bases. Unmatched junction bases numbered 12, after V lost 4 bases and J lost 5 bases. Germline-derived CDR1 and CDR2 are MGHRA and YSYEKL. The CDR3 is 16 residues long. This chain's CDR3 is CASSLVAGVGADEQYF. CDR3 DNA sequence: TGCGCCAGCAGCCTAGTAGCGGGAGTAGGTGCCGACGAGCAGTACTTC.

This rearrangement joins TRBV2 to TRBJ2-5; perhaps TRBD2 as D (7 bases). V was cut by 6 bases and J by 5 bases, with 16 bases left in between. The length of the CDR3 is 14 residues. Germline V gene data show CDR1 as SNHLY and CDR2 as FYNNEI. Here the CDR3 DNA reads TGTGCCAGCAGGGATTGGGGGGGCCTGGAGACCCAGTACTTC. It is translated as CASRDWGGLETQYF.

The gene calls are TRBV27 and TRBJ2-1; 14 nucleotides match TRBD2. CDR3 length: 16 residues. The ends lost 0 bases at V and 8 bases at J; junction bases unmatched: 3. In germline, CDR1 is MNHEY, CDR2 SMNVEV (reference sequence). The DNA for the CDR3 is TGTGCCAGCAGTTTATCGGGACTAGCGGGAGCAGATGAGCAGTTCTTC. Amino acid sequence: CASSLSGLAGADEQFF.

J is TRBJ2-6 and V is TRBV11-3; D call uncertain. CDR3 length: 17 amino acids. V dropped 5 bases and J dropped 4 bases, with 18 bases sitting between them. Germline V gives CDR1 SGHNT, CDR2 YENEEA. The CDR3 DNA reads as TGTGCCAGCAGCCCCCGAACAGATATTAGAGGGGCCAACGTCCTGACTTTC. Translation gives CASSPRTDIRGANVLTF.

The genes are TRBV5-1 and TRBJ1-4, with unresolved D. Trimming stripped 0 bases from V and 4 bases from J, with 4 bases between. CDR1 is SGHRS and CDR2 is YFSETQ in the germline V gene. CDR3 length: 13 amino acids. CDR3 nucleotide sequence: TGCGCCAGCAGCTTGGGCAGTAATGAAAAACTGTTTTTT. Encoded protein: CASSLGSNEKLFF.

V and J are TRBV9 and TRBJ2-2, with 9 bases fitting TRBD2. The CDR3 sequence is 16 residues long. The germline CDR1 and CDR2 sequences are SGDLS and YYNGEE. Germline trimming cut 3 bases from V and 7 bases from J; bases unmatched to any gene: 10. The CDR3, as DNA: TGTGCCAGCAGCGGGGGCGGGAGCGGGAGGAACGGGGAGCTGTTTTTT. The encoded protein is CASSGGGSGRNGELFF.

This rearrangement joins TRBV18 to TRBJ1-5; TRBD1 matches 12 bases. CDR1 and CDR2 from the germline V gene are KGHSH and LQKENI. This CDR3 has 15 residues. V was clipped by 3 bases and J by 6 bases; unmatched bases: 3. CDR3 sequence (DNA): TGTGCCAGCTCACCGGGGACAGGGGGCATTCAGCCCCAGCATTTT. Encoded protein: CASSPGTGGIQPQHF.

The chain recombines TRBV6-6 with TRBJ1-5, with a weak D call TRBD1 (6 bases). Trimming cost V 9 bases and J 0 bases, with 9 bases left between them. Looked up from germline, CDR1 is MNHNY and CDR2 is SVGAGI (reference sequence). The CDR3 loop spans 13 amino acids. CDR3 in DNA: TGTGCCAGTCGGACAGATAGCAATCAGCCCCAGCATTTT. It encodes CASRTDSNQPQHF.

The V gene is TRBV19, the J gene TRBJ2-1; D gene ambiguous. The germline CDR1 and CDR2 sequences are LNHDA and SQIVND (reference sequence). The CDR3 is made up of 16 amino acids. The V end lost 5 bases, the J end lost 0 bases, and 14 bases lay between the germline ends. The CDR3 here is CASSSPRKLSYNEQFF. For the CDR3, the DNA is TGTGCCAGTAGTTCCCCGCGGAAGCTCTCCTACAATGAGCAGTTCTTC.